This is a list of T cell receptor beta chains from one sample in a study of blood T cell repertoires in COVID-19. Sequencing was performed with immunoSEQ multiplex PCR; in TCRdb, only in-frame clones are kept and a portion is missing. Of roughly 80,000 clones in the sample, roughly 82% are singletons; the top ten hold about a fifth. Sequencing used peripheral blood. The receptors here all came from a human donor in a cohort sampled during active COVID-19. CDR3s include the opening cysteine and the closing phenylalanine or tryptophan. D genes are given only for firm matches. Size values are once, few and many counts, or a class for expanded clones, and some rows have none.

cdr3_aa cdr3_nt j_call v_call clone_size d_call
CASSSLTSNEQFF TGTGCCAGCAGCTCACTCACGAGCAATGAGCAGTTCTTC TRBJ2-1 TRBV7-6 - -
CASSSTQGPDTQYF TGTGCCAGTAGTAGTACCCAGGGGCCAGATACGCAGTATTTT TRBJ2-3 TRBV19 - -
CAEGTVPNQPQHF TGTGCCGAGGGGACAGTACCGAATCAGCCCCAGCATTTT TRBJ1-5 TRBV6-5 - TRBD1
CASSPPDSFNEKLFF TGCGCCAGCAGCCCGCCCGACAGCTTTAATGAAAAACTGTTTTTT TRBJ1-4 TRBV5-1 - -
CASSKRGEGLSYEQYF TGCGCCAGCAGCAAGAGGGGGGAGGGTTTATCCTACGAGCAGTACTTC TRBJ2-7 TRBV5-1 - -
CASSLAGAGNEQFF TGCGCCAGCAGCCTAGCGGGGGCCGGGAATGAGCAGTTCTTC TRBJ2-1 TRBV10-2 - TRBD2
CASSPRGGGASLDNEQFF TGTGCCAGCTCCCCACGGGGCGGGGGGGCCTCGTTAGACAATGAGCAGTTCTTC TRBJ2-1 TRBV18 - TRBD2
CASNTGDSNQPQHF TGTGCCAGTAACACAGGGGATAGCAATCAGCCCCAGCATTTT TRBJ1-5 TRBV19 - TRBD1
CASSPIQLGPRSGKLFF TGTGCCAGCTCCCCGATCCAACTGGGCCCTCGGTCCGGAAAACTGTTTTTT TRBJ1-4 TRBV18 - -
CAGMRNTGELFF TGTGCCGGCATGAGGAACACCGGGGAGCTGTTTTTT TRBJ2-2 TRBV7-9 - -
CASSRTGLAGEPQHF TGTGCCAGCAGCCGGACAGGCTTAGCGGGGGAGCCCCAGCATTTT TRBJ1-5 TRBV7-9 - TRBD1
CASSWGGGDTEAFF TGTGCCAGCAGCTGGGGGGGAGGTGACACTGAAGCTTTCTTT TRBJ1-1 TRBV14 - -
CASSEVLGHYGYTF TGTGCCAGCAGTGAAGTATTGGGCCACTATGGCTACACCTTC TRBJ1-2 TRBV6-1 - -
CASSVLSIVGSGELFF TGTGCCAGCAGCGTGCTTTCTATCGTCGGGTCCGGGGAGCTGTTTTTT TRBJ2-2 TRBV7-9 - -
CASSGTQGVGLPLHF TGTGCCAGCAGTGGGACTCAGGGGGTCGGACTACCCCTCCACTTT TRBJ1-6 TRBV2 - TRBD1
CASSLTLTSGAYEQYF TGTGCCAGCAGTTTAACCCTTACTAGCGGGGCCTACGAGCAGTACTTC TRBJ2-7 TRBV27 few TRBD2
CASSLYGTDNSPLHF TGTGCCAGCAGCTTATACGGGACAGATAATTCACCCCTCCACTTT TRBJ1-6 TRBV5-5 - TRBD1
CASSGVGTGGFGELFF TGTGCCAGCAGCGGCGTCGGGACAGGGGGCTTCGGGGAGCTGTTTTTT TRBJ2-2 TRBV7-9 - TRBD1
CASTEGRRNTGELFF TGTGCCAGCACCGAGGGCAGAAGGAACACCGGGGAGCTGTTTTTT TRBJ2-2 TRBV25-1 - -
CASSPPPRGEQYF TGTGCCAGCAGCCCGCCCCCCAGGGGCGAGCAGTACTTC TRBJ2-7 TRBV28 - -
CASSHQQGLKTEAFF TGTGCCAGCTCCCATCAACAGGGTTTGAAAACTGAAGCTTTCTTT TRBJ1-1 TRBV18 - -
CASNQLGGTGRRGYTF TGTGCCAGCAACCAGCTGGGGGGGACAGGTCGACGAGGCTACACCTTC TRBJ1-2 TRBV4-2 - TRBD1
CASNTPWAGSDYGYTF TGTGCCAGTAACACCCCGTGGGCAGGGTCGGACTATGGCTACACCTTC TRBJ1-2 TRBV19 - -
CASSLRSTGELFF TGTGCCAGCAGCTTAAGGAGCACCGGGGAGCTGTTTTTT TRBJ2-2 TRBV7-9 - -
CAWSRSDRDNQPQHF TGTGCCTGGAGTCGATCGGACAGGGATAATCAGCCCCAGCATTTT TRBJ1-5 TRBV30 medium-sized TRBD1
CASTPGQPYYGYTF TGTGCCAGCACCCCCGGACAGCCCTACTATGGCTACACCTTC TRBJ1-2 TRBV6-2/TRBV6-3 - -
CASRLPGDTQYF TGTGCCAGCAGACTTCCGGGAGATACGCAGTATTTT TRBJ2-3 TRBV2 - -
CSVGVTEAFF TGCAGCGTTGGAGTCACTGAAGCTTTCTTT TRBJ1-1 TRBV29-1 - -
CASSKQGNQPQHF TGTGCCAGCAGCAAACAGGGCAATCAGCCCCAGCATTTT TRBJ1-5 TRBV4-2 - -
CASGTQEPPYEQYF TGTGCCAGCGGGACACAGGAGCCGCCCTACGAGCAGTACTTC TRBJ2-7 TRBV7-9 - -
CASRRDSDEQYF TGTGCCAGCAGGCGGGATTCTGACGAGCAGTACTTC TRBJ2-7 TRBV6-6 - -
CASSLATGGQGYTF TGTGCCAGCAGCTTAGCTACAGGGGGCCAAGGCTACACCTTC TRBJ1-2 TRBV7-9 - TRBD1